The 30 T cell receptor beta chains below come from one sample, sequenced in a study of T cell responses to AZD1222 COVID-19 vaccine. Sequencing was performed with immunoSEQ multiplex PCR; in TCRdb, only in-frame clones are kept and a portion is missing. Counted here are approximately 150,000 clones, roughly 90% occurring once; the ten biggest clones make up 5.4%. This specimen consisted of peripheral blood, obtained 28 days after the second dose of the MenACWY control vaccine. All receptors come from an adult who received the MenACWY meningococcal vaccine as a control.

The chain is built from TRBV18 and TRBJ2-7; 12 bases match TRBD2. Trimming cost V 4 bases and J 1 base; bases outside gene matches: 5. The CDR3 spans 16 residues. CDR1 and CDR2 from the germline V gene are KGHSH and LQKENI. The CDR3 coding sequence is TGTGCCAGCTCACAATTACTAGCGGGGGGATCCTACGAGCAGTACTTC. Protein sequence: CASSQLLAGGSYEQYF.

CDR3 loop: CASSEDVSGNTIYF. DNA of the CDR3: TGTGCCAGCAGTGAAGACGTCTCTGGAAACACCATATATTTT. The chain combines TRBV2 with TRBJ1-3; D is ambiguous. The CDR3 sequence is 14 residues long. V shed 1 base and J shed 0 bases, with 4 bases lying between them. CDR1 and CDR2 (germline): SNHLY, FYNNEI.

The chain employs TRBV27 and TRBJ2-1; D possibly corresponds to TRBD1 (5 bases). V lost 5 bases and J 5 bases, leaving 13 bases between the germline ends. This CDR3 has 14 amino acids. Looked up from germline, CDR1 is MNHEY and CDR2 is SMNVEV (reference sequence). The CDR3 here is CASSGARNHNEQFF. Here the CDR3 DNA reads TGTGCCAGCAGTGGGGCCAGAAACCACAATGAGCAGTTCTTC.

The V and J genes are TRBV19 and TRBJ2-5; D not certain. Trimming shortened V by 0 bases and J by 3 bases, and 14 bases separated the two germline ends. CDR1 and CDR2 from the germline V gene are LNHDA and SQIVND (reference sequence). This CDR3 is 16 amino acids long. CDR3 residues: CASSIDPHTEEETQYF. The CDR3 nucleotides read TGTGCCAGTAGTATAGATCCCCATACAGAAGAAGAGACCCAGTACTTC.

In this sample, this clone turned up once. The sample has other DNA sequences that encode this CDR3 too. The chain employs TRBV19 and TRBJ2-7; 8 bases are shared with TRBD1. The CDR3 is 12 amino acids. V was pared by 6 bases and J by 4 bases, with 2 bases of the junction left unmatched. From germline, CDR1 is LNHDA and CDR2 SQIVND (reference sequence). The CDR3 DNA sequence: TGTGCCAGTAGCGACAGGGGATACGAGCAGTACTTC. Protein sequence: CASSDRGYEQYF.

The chain employs TRBV5-1 and TRBJ2-2, with TRBD1 matching over 7 bases. In germline, CDR1 is SGHRS, CDR2 YFSETQ. CDR3 length: 17 residues. Losses at the gene ends were 4 bases for V and 0 bases for J; bases not matched to a gene: 9. This CDR3 is CASSALQGSTNTGELFF. The CDR3 DNA is TGCGCCAGCAGCGCCTTACAGGGGTCAACGAACACCGGGGAGCTGTTTTTT. The full variable domain, its missing parts supplied by reference TRBV5-1 and TRBJ2-2, is KAGVTQTPRYLIKTRGQQVTLSCSPISGHRSVSWYQQTPGQGLQFLFEYFSETQRNKGNFPGRFSGRQFSNSRSEMNVSTLELGDSALYLCASSALQGSTNTGELFFGEGSRLTVL.

The chain recombines TRBV19 with TRBJ1-3, with 10 bases fitting TRBD1. Losses at the gene ends were 5 bases for V and 0 bases for J; bases not matched to a gene: 4. This CDR3 is 16 amino acids long. Per the germline V gene, CDR1 is LNHDA and CDR2 is SQIVND (reference sequence). CDR3 DNA sequence: TGTGCCAGTAGTTCCGGGACAGGGGCCTCTGGAAACACCATATATTTT. Translation gives CASSSGTGASGNTIYF.

V usage is TRBV3-1 (or the pseudogene TRBV3-2) and J usage is TRBJ1-2, with 8 bases aligning to TRBD1. This CDR3 is 16 amino acids long. J lost 2 bases, V lost 4 bases, and 9 bases had no gene match. Germline V CDR1 and CDR2: LGHDT, YNNKEL (reference sequence). CDR3 nucleotides: TGTGCCAGCAGCCCCCTCGACAGGGGTTCCAACTATGGCTACACCTTC. As protein: CASSPLDRGSNYGYTF.

In nucleotides, the CDR3 is TGTGCCAGCAGCACGGGACAGGGGAACACCGGGGAGCTGTTTTTT. Translated, it gives CASSTGQGNTGELFF. This sequence joins TRBV5-8 and TRBJ2-2; 9 bases line up with TRBD1. The CDR3 has 15 residues. The germline V gene encodes CDR1 SGHTS and CDR2 YDEGEE. The V gene end was trimmed by 4 bases and the J gene end by 1 base; junction bases not matched to a gene: 2.

This chain joins TRBV7-9 and TRBJ2-1; D possibly corresponds to TRBD1 (6 bases). CDR1 is SEHNR, CDR2 FQNEAQ, per germline (reference sequence). V lost 5 bases and J lost 12, with 14 bases in between. The CDR3 sequence is 12 residues long. In DNA form, the CDR3 reads TGTGCCAGCAGCGTGGGGGCCGACGGGCAGTTCTTC. It specifies CASSVGADGQFF.

This chain joins TRBV11-3 and TRBJ2-7; TRBD1 is a possible D gene (6 bases). The length of the CDR3 is 14 residues. The germline V and J ends were trimmed by 1 base and 6 bases, with 13 bases remaining between them. The germline V gene has CDR1 SGHNT and CDR2 YENEEA. The CDR3 DNA reads TGTGCCAGCAGCTTAGGGCAGGGGATCTCCGAGCAGTACTTC. Translated, it gives CASSLGQGISEQYF.

The chain combines TRBV7-9 with TRBJ1-4; no clear D gene. The CDR3 spans 12 residues. Germline V CDR1 and CDR2: SEHNR, FQNEAQ (reference sequence). Trimming left V 1 base short and J 7 bases short, with 4 bases between. The CDR3 is CASSLVGEKLFF. In DNA form, the CDR3 reads TGTGCCAGCAGCTTAGTCGGTGAAAAACTGTTTTTT.

V and J are TRBV7-9 and TRBJ2-7, with D perhaps matching TRBD2 (5 bases). This CDR3 contains 16 residues. V lost 2 bases and J lost 0, with 14 bases in between. The germline CDR1 and CDR2 sequences are SEHNR and FQNEAQ (reference sequence). CDR3 nucleotides: TGTGCCAGCAGCTTAAGGGCTGCGGGCAGCTCCTACGAGCAGTACTTC. It specifies CASSLRAAGSSYEQYF.

This clone was observed a single time. The rearrangement links TRBV7-9 to TRBJ2-1, with 8 positions matching TRBD2. The J segment lost 0 bases and the V segment lost 5 bases, leaving 6 bases of the junction unmatched. CDR3 length: 16 amino acids. The V gene's germline CDR1 is SEHNR and CDR2 FQNEAQ (reference sequence). The CDR3 here is CASSARGGRSYNEQFF. The CDR3 nucleotides are TGTGCCAGCAGCGCCCGGGGGGGTCGCTCCTACAATGAGCAGTTCTTC.

The chain uses TRBV5-1 and TRBJ2-2; D is ambiguous. Between the trimmed V and J ends, which lost 0 bases and 4 bases, there was a span of 10 bases. CDR3 length: 15 residues. Germline CDR1 SGHRS, CDR2 YFSETQ. As DNA, the CDR3 is TGCGCCAGCAGCTTGGCCCCCCCCACCACCGGGGAGCTGTTTTTT. It is translated as CASSLAPPTTGELFF.

The J gene is TRBJ2-6, the V gene TRBV19; the D gene could be TRBD1 or TRBD2 (5 bases each). The V gene lost 5 bases and the J gene lost 0 bases, with 11 bases spanning the gap. Germline CDR1 reads LNHDA; CDR2 reads SQIVND (reference sequence). The length of the CDR3 is 16 residues. CDR3 sequence (DNA): TGTGCCAGTAGTCCGGGACGGCCCTCTGGGGCCAACGTCCTGACTTTC. Its protein product is CASSPGRPSGANVLTF.

The rearrangement uses TRBV7-3 and TRBJ1-1; 8 nucleotides align to TRBD1. Trimming took 5 bases from V and 4 from J; bases not matched to a gene: 9. The CDR3 has 15 residues. Germline CDR1 reads SGHTA; CDR2 reads FQGTGA. The CDR3 region has the DNA TGTGCCAGCAGCATGAGAGGGACAGGTTCCACTGAAGCTTTCTTT. It specifies CASSMRGTGSTEAFF.

The V gene is TRBV29-1, the J gene TRBJ1-1; 7 bases are shared with TRBD1. The CDR3 length is 13 residues. J lost 1 base, V lost 7 bases, and 6 bases had no gene match. The germline V gene encodes CDR1 SQVTM and CDR2 ANQGSEA. For the CDR3, the DNA is TGCAGCGCCGTGACAGGGACGAACACTGAAGCTTTCTTT. Translated: CSAVTGTNTEAFF.

The chain uses TRBV4-3 and TRBJ1-2, with 9 bases identical to TRBD1. The CDR3 runs to 15 residues. After removal of 1 base from V and 7 bases from J, the junction contained 7 bases not matched to a gene. Germline-derived CDR1 and CDR2 are LGHNA and YSLEER. The DNA of the CDR3 is TGCGCCAGCAGCCAAGCCGGGACAGGGACCGGTGGCTACACCTTC. It encodes CASSQAGTGTGGYTF.

The rearrangement joins TRBV6-4 to TRBJ2-2; D is undetermined. Trimming took 4 bases from V and 0 from J, leaving 6 bases between them. This CDR3 has 14 residues. Germline V lookup: CDR1 MRHNA, CDR2 SNTAGT. This CDR3 reads CASSAHPNTGELFF. In nucleotides, the CDR3 is TGTGCCAGCAGTGCACATCCGAACACCGGGGAGCTGTTTTTT.

This clone was recorded only once. The J gene is TRBJ1-2, the V gene TRBV4-3, with a possible D match to TRBD1 (5 bases). Germline loops: CDR1 LGHNA, CDR2 YSLEER. This CDR3 is built from 15 residues. V lost 3 bases to trimming and J lost 1 base, with 12 bases between them. The CDR3 region has the DNA TGCGCCAGCAGCCACAGATCGACAGATAACTATGGCTACACCTTC. It encodes CASSHRSTDNYGYTF.

V and J are TRBV6-5 and TRBJ2-2, with 7 bases that match TRBD1. The CDR3 covers 13 residues. The germline V gene has CDR1 MNHEY and CDR2 SVGAGI. J gave up 4 bases and V 10 bases, and 6 bases lay outside the gene matches. The CDR3 protein is CATRPGGTGELFF. The CDR3 coding sequence is TGTGCCACGAGGCCAGGGGGCACCGGGGAGCTGTTTTTT.

The CDR3 DNA is TGCGCCAGCAGCCAGGACCCTGGGGGGGGCACAGATACGCAGTATTTT. This gives the protein CASSQDPGGGTDTQYF. The chain employs TRBV4-3 and TRBJ2-3; TRBD2 matches at 7 bases. The V and J ends lost 3 bases and 1 base, in that order; junction bases with no gene match: 7. Germline values: CDR1 LGHNA, CDR2 YSLEER. The CDR3 runs to 16 residues.

In its sample, this clone was seen once. The chain recombines TRBV6-5 with TRBJ1-3, with D possibly being TRBD1 (6 bases). The CDR3 runs to 15 residues. Germline V gene data show CDR1 as MNHEY and CDR2 as SVGAGI. V lost 2 bases to trimming and J lost 4 bases, with 12 bases between them. CDR3 region: CASSYLGATGNTIYF. Written as DNA, the CDR3 is TGTGCCAGCAGTTACCTGGGGGCGACCGGAAACACCATATATTTT.

The gene calls are TRBV6-6 and TRBJ1-1; TRBD1 aligns across 7 bases. The ends lost 5 bases at V and 11 bases at J; junction bases unmatched: 5. This CDR3 is 11 amino acids long. Looked up from germline, CDR1 is MNHNY and CDR2 is SVGAGI (reference sequence). The CDR3 DNA reads as TGTGCCAGCAGTCAACAGGGGCAGGCTTTCTTT. It translates to CASSQQGQAFF.

The genes are TRBV7-2 and TRBJ1-1; TRBD1 is a possible D gene (5 bases). CDR1 and CDR2 (germline): SGHTA, FQGNSA. The CDR3 covers 14 residues. V lost 3 bases and J 0 bases, leaving 8 bases between the germline ends. CDR3 nucleotide sequence: TGTGCCAGCAGCTTTGGAGGGGTGAACACTGAAGCTTTCTTT. Its translation is CASSFGGVNTEAFF.

The gene calls are TRBV5-8 and TRBJ1-3, with D uncertain. V lost 2 bases and J lost 11, with 8 bases in between. Germline assignment: CDR1 SGHTS and CDR2 YDEGEE. This CDR3 region has 11 residues. The CDR3 reads CASSFVIPIYF. The CDR3 DNA sequence: TGTGCCAGCAGCTTCGTCATCCCCATATATTTT.

The chain joins TRBV3-1 (or the pseudogene TRBV3-2) to TRBJ2-5, with 7 bases matching TRBD2. The CDR3 sequence is 14 residues long. The trim removed 5 bases at V and 3 bases at J, leaving 6 bases unmatched. The germline V gene encodes CDR1 LGHDT and CDR2 YNNKEL (reference sequence). The CDR3 here is CASSKLATEETQYF. The CDR3 nucleotides read TGTGCCAGCAGCAAACTAGCGACTGAAGAGACCCAGTACTTC.

This chain uses TRBV7-2 with TRBJ2-7; TRBD2 matches 11 bases. After removal of 3 bases from V and 6 bases from J, the junction contained 7 bases not matched to a gene. Germline V gene sequence: CDR1 SGHTA, CDR2 FQGNSA. This CDR3 comprises 15 residues. The CDR3 nucleotides read TGTGCCAGCAGCTTGATAGCGGGAGGGCACAGCGAGCAGTACTTC. Translated, it gives CASSLIAGGHSEQYF.

This clone was seen just once. V usage is TRBV7-8 and J usage is TRBJ1-6, with 8 positions matching TRBD1. CDR3 size: 16 residues. The trim removed 2 bases at V and 4 bases at J, leaving 4 bases unmatched. CDR1 is SGHVS and CDR2 is FQNEAQ in the germline V gene. The CDR3 loop reads CASSLNRGRYNSPLHF. The CDR3 nucleotides read TGTGCCAGCAGCTTAAACAGGGGGAGGTATAATTCACCCCTCCACTTT. The whole variable domain, remainder taken from reference TRBV7-8 and TRBJ1-6, is GAGVSQSPRYKVAKRGQDVALRCDPISGHVSLFWYQQALGQGPEFLTYFQNEAQLDKSGLPSDRFFAERPEGSVSTLKIQRTQQEDSAVYLCASSLNRGRYNSPLHFGNGTRLTVT.